This TCR beta chain stems from a study of blood T cells in healthy people across ages. This clonotype was counted a few times. Next came a second PCR, run for about 7 to 12 cycles, which used a sample-barcoded 5' primer along with a J-beta primer mix. MiXCR was run by TCRdb on the 5' RACE reads, yielding one entry per CDR3 protein. The table has more than 900,000 distinct CDR3 sequences, 20% to 25% seen once. The data also belong to a second study, concerning T cells of mothers and their children.

Sequencing input: blood. The clonotype was recovered from a girl between 2 and 10 years old in good health.

This chain's CDR3 is CSARDGRSAYNEQFF. Here the CDR3 DNA reads TGCAGTGCTAGAGATGGGAGGAGTGCCTACAATGAGCAGTTCTTC. The chain has TRBV20-1 and TRBJ2-1; maybe TRBD2 (6 bases). The CDR3 is made up of 15 amino acids. Between the trimmed V and J ends, which lost 0 bases and 2 bases, there was a span of 11 bases. CDR1 is DFQATT, CDR2 SNEGSKA, per germline (reference sequence).